The rows below give T cell receptor beta chains drawn from one sample of a study of shared clonotypes between healthy human individuals. Profiled with immunoSEQ multiplex PCR; TCRdb holds only in-frame clones, not every one. Of about 360,000 clones in the sample, over 70% are singletons; the top ten hold around 9.3%. The specimen sequenced was memory CD4+ T cells sorted from blood. These receptors were taken from a man aged 25-40 years in good health. Both conserved end residues are part of each CDR3. D genes are given only for firm matches. Size is omitted from some rows. Given values are once, few, many or a class for expanded clones.

>11|TRBV6-5|.|TRBJ2-3|.
TGTGCCACCTCGGGGGAAGATACGCAGTATTTT
CATSGEDTQYF
>15|TRBV14|TRBD1|TRBJ1-5|.
TGTGCCAGCAGCAGGGGGACAGCCGAGAATCAGCCCCAGCATTTT
CASSRGTAENQPQHF
>16|TRBV7-9|.|TRBJ2-3|.
TGTGCCAGCCCGGAACCCCGGTTTGAGGGCGCAGATACGCAGTATTTT
CASPEPRFEGADTQYF
>21|TRBV19|.|TRBJ1-5|.
TGTGCCAGTAGTATAGTCTTGGGGCTTCAGGGGAACCCCAATGGCAATCAGCCCCAGCATTTT
CASSIVLGLQGNPNGNQPQHF
>12|TRBV29-1|.|TRBJ1-1|.
TGCAGCGTTGGGGGAGGGAACACTGAAGCTTTCTTT
CSVGGGNTEAFF
>16|TRBV7-2|TRBD2|TRBJ2-7|.
TGTGCCAGCAGCTTAGGCTTAGCGGGGGACTCCTACGAGCAGTACTTC
CASSLGLAGDSYEQYF
>15|TRBV7-2|.|TRBJ2-2|.
TGTGCCAGCAGCTTAGGGACTCTTGACACCGGGGAGCTGTTTTTT
CASSLGTLDTGELFF
>15|TRBV10-2|.|TRBJ2-3|.
TGCGCCAGCAGTGGCGGGGCGGAGGGCACAGATACGCAGTATTTT
CASSGGAEGTDTQYF
>14|TRBV7-2|.|TRBJ1-2|.
TGTGCCAGCAGGAAGGGGGGGACTAACTATGGCTACACCTTC
CASRKGGTNYGYTF
>15|TRBV28|TRBD1|TRBJ2-3|.
TGTGCCAGCAGTCCCAGGACAGGGGGCACAGATACGCAGTATTTT
CASSPRTGGTDTQYF
>13|TRBV6-6|.|TRBJ1-2|few
TGTGCCAGCAGTCGCGCGGGGGTACGTGGCTACACCTTC
CASSRAGVRGYTF
>17|TRBV6-1|TRBD2|TRBJ2-7|.
TGTGCCAGCAGTGAACGGCTAGCGGGAGGGCCTCGGTACGAGCAGTACTTC
CASSERLAGGPRYEQYF
>16|TRBV5-6|.|TRBJ2-7|.
TGTGCCAGCAGCAAAATCAGGGGGGTCCTATACTACGAGCAGTACTTC
CASSKIRGVLYYEQYF
>11|TRBV5-4|.|TRBJ2-7|.
TGTGCCAGCAGCACCTATTACGAGCAGTACTTC
CASSTYYEQYF
>16|TRBV5-1|TRBD2|TRBJ2-2|.
TGCGCCAGCAGCTTGGGCGGGAGAACGAACACCGGGGAGCTGTTTTTT
CASSLGGRTNTGELFF
>9|TRBV2|.|TRBJ1-4|.
TGTGCCAGCAGGACGGGACACCTTTTT
CASRTGHLF
>19|TRBV28|.|TRBJ2-7|.
TGTGCCAGCAGTTTCCTCACAACAATTACCGGGACCCCTTCCTACGAGCAGTACTTC
CASSFLTTITGTPSYEQYF
>13|TRBV11-2|.|TRBJ2-1|once
TGTGCCAGCAGCTTAGGGCGAAATAATGAGCAGTTCTTC
CASSLGRNNEQFF
>13|TRBV19|.|TRBJ2-3|.
TGTGCCAGTAGTATCGGCTTCACAGATACGCAGTATTTT
CASSIGFTDTQYF
>15|TRBV18|TRBD1|TRBJ1-2|.
TGTGCCAGCTCCCCCTCAGGGACAGATAATATTGGCTACACCTTC
CASSPSGTDNIGYTF
>16|TRBV7-9|TRBD2|TRBJ2-1|few
TGTGCCAGCAGACCTCCGATGACTAGCGGATACAATGAGCAGTTCTTC
CASRPPMTSGYNEQFF
>16|TRBV7-9|.|TRBJ2-7|.
TGTGCCAGCAGCCGCCGGACCATCGAATCGCGTTACGAGCAGTACTTC
CASSRRTIESRYEQYF
>14|TRBV2|.|TRBJ2-1|few
TGTGCCAGCAGTGGAAGGCGTACACTCAATGAGCAGTTCTTC
CASSGRRTLNEQFF
>17|TRBV5-1|.|TRBJ1-3|.
TGCGCCAGCAGCGCCTCCGGGACAACTTCGACTGGAAACACCATATATTTT
CASSASGTTSTGNTIYF
>17|TRBV18|TRBD2|TRBJ2-3|once
TGTGCCAGCTCACCCCGGGGCCTAGCGGGAAACTCAGATACGCAGTATTTT
CASSPRGLAGNSDTQYF
>16|TRBV10-3|TRBD2|TRBJ2-2|.
TGTGCCACCGGGGCCGCGGGAGGGGCGAACACCGGGGAGCTGTTTTTT
CATGAAGGANTGELFF
>13|TRBV7-2|TRBD1|TRBJ1-1|.
TGTGCCAGCAGCTTAGCGGGACAGAGTGAAGCTTTCTTT
CASSLAGQSEAFF
>13|TRBV7-9|.|TRBJ1-5|once
TGTGCCAGCAGTTCAGGGGCAAATCAGCCCCAGCATTTT
CASSSGANQPQHF
>11|TRBV7-2|.|TRBJ2-3|.
TGTGCCAGCAGCATATTAGATACGCAGTATTTT
CASSILDTQYF
>14|TRBV2|TRBD1|TRBJ1-4|few
TGTGCCAGCAGACAGGACAGGGGTAGTGAAAAACTGTTTTTT
CASRQDRGSEKLFF
>16|TRBV2|TRBD2|TRBJ2-3|once
TGTGCCAGCAGTGAACTGGGGGGGAGCGCCACAGATACGCAGTATTTT
CASSELGGSATDTQYF
>16|TRBV7-6|TRBD2|TRBJ2-2|.
TGTGCCAGCAGCCCGACTATTCCGGCGGGAGCTGGGGAGCTGTTTTTT
CASSPTIPAGAGELFF
>14|TRBV6-5|.|TRBJ2-7|.
TGTGCCAGCAGTTACTCGCTAGGGACGGACGAGCAGTACTTC
CASSYSLGTDEQYF
>14|TRBV27|TRBD1|TRBJ2-7|many
TGTGCCACCAATCGTCAGGGACAGGCCTACGAGCAGTACTTC
CATNRQGQAYEQYF
>14|TRBV18|.|TRBJ1-1|.
TGTGCCAGCTCACCCACAGGATTTAACACTGAAGCTTTCTTT
CASSPTGFNTEAFF
>14|TRBV25-1|.|TRBJ2-5|few
TGTGCCAGCAGTGGTCTCAGCCCCCAAGAGACCCAGTACTTC
CASSGLSPQETQYF
>13|TRBV6-1|.|TRBJ2-7|.
TGTGCCAGCAGTCTCCAGAACCTTTACGAGCAGTACTTC
CASSLQNLYEQYF
>14|TRBV7-2|.|TRBJ2-7|.
TGTGCCAGCAGCCTCGTAACAGGGTCTAAGGAGCAGTACTTC
CASSLVTGSKEQYF
>15|TRBV28|TRBD1|TRBJ2-7|.
TGTGCCAGCAAAACCTCGGGACAGGGGTCCGACGAGCAGTACTTC
CASKTSGQGSDEQYF
>12|TRBV9|.|TRBJ2-7|.
TGTGCCAGCAGCGTACTAATGGGGGAGCAGTACTTC
CASSVLMGEQYF
>15|TRBV7-2|.|TRBJ1-4|once
TGTGCCAGCAGCTTAGGTTCAGGGGCTCATGAAAAACTGTTTTTT
CASSLGSGAHEKLFF
>17|TRBV7-9|TRBD1|TRBJ2-3|.
TGTGCCAGCAGCTACTGGGACAGGGAAACCGGCACAGATACGCAGTATTTT
CASSYWDRETGTDTQYF
>14|TRBV4-3|.|TRBJ2-4|.
TGCGCCAGCAGCCAAGGGGGCAACAAAAACATTCAGTACTTC
CASSQGGNKNIQYF
>15|TRBV30|.|TRBJ2-4|.
TGTGCCTGGAGTGCCGGGACAAGCTGGGAAAACATTCAGTACTTC
CAWSAGTSWENIQYF
>16|TRBV7-9|TRBD2|TRBJ2-3|.
TGTGCCAGCAGGAAACACGGCGCGGGAGAGGAAGATACGCAGTATTTT
CASRKHGAGEEDTQYF
>16|TRBV28|.|TRBJ1-5|many
TGTGCCAGCAGGTTATGGAGGAGCCGCGGTAACCAGCCCCAGCATTTT
CASRLWRSRGNQPQHF
>17|TRBV2|.|TRBJ1-5|.
TGTGCCAGCAGTGGGGTGGGAGGCCTTCATAGCAATCAGCCCCAGCATTTT
CASSGVGGLHSNQPQHF
>14|TRBV6-1|.|TRBJ2-7|.
TGTGCCAGCGGGGCGGGACTGGTGTCCTACGAGCAGTACTTC
CASGAGLVSYEQYF
>15|TRBV5-4|.|TRBJ2-7|.
TGTGCCAGCAGCAAGGACAGTGGAAGCTCCTACGAGCAGTACTTC
CASSKDSGSSYEQYF
>16|TRBV9|.|TRBJ1-1|.
TGTGCCAGCAGCTTCGGGGAAAGGGCTAAGAACACTGAAGCTTTCTTT
CASSFGERAKNTEAFF
>15|TRBV11-2|.|TRBJ2-5|.
TGTGCCAGCAGCTTATTAAGGCAAATCGCAGAGACCCAGTACTTC
CASSLLRQIAETQYF
>16|TRBV28|.|TRBJ2-1|.
TGTGCCAGCAGTTTGCCTGGACCCCGGCAGAACAATGAGCAGTTCTTC
CASSLPGPRQNNEQFF
>17|TRBV19|TRBD1|TRBJ2-3|.
TGTGCCAGTAGCCGGAGGACAGGACGGAGTAGCACAGATACGCAGTATTTT
CASSRRTGRSSTDTQYF
>14|TRBV5-1|.|TRBJ2-3|once
TGCGCCAGCAGCATTCCCGCGGGCACAGATACGCAGTATTTT
CASSIPAGTDTQYF
>14|TRBV5-1|TRBD2|TRBJ2-3|.
TGCGCCAGCAGAACTAGCGGGACCACAGATACGCAGTATTTT
CASRTSGTTDTQYF